This T cell receptor beta chain was found in a study of T-cell reconstitution after alpha-beta-depleted transplantation in children. Study-level findings and limits: After transplant, at about two months, alpha-beta T cells were reportedly derived from several hundred expanded graft clones. After one year, T-cell counts and TCRbeta diversity mostly came from new T cells.

In the case of this clonotype: Antigen unknown.

Unique molecular identifiers were built into the TCRbeta library. TCRdb reprocessed the PCR reads via MiXCR and lists one record per CDR3 protein. Altogether over 400,000 distinct CDR3 sequences are present, 43% being singletons, with the ten largest covering under 35%. The CDR3 has 13 residues. The germline CDR1 and CDR2 sequences are SQVTM and ANQGSEA. Trimming cost V 4 bases and J 3 bases, with 13 bases left between them. The V and J genes are TRBV29-1 and TRBJ2-7; D is perhaps TRBD2 (5 bases). The sequences come from PBMCs, collected before TCRalphabeta/CD19-depleted stem cell transplant. This clonotype was sampled from a girl aged 2-10 years with aplastic anemia, due to receive a stem cell transplant. The CDR3 reads CSVGASRGYEQYF. The CDR3 DNA reads as TGCAGCGTTGGCGCTAGCCGGGGCTACGAGCAGTACTTC.